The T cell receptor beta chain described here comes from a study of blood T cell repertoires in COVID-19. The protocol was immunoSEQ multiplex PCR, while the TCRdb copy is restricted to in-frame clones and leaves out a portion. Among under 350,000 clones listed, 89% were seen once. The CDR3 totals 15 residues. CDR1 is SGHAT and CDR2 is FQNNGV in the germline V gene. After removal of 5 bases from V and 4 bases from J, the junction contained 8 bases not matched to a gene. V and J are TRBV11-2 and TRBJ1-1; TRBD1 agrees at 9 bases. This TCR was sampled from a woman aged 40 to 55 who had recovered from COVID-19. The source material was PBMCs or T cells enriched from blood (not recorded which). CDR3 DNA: TGTGCCAGCAGCCACTACAGGGGGCGGTTCACTGAAGCTTTCTTT. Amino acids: CASSHYRGRFTEAFF.